This TCR beta chain was retrieved from a study of blood T cell repertoires in COVID-19. Study details: Some COVID-19 samples were acute and others convalescent; all came from the United States, Italy and Spain.

CDR3 length: 16 residues. The trim removed 5 bases at V and 5 bases at J, leaving 8 bases unmatched. Germline CDR1 SGDLS, CDR2 YYNGEE. The authors' processing: From reference gene primer amplification, estimates of nucleated cell counts were derived. Method: immunoSEQ multiplex PCR; TCRdb's copy keeps in-frame clones and lacks some. V and J calls and clone size follow that table, whereas D and trimming were derived from the DNA. The table lists under 150,000 clones, approximately 83% of them singletons, with 18% in the top ten. The TCR was taken from a woman between 45 and 60 years old who had recovered from COVID-19. Material for sequencing was peripheral blood. The J gene is TRBJ2-2, the V gene TRBV9; TRBD1 agrees at 11 bases. CDR3 protein: CASRSAGTGGTGELFF. The DNA for the CDR3 is TGTGCCAGCAGGTCAGCCGGGACAGGGGGAACCGGGGAGCTGTTTTTT. The entire variable domain, with the rest obtained from reference TRBV9 and TRBJ2-2, is as follows: DSGVTQTPKHLITATGQRVTLRCSPRSGDLSVYWYQQSLDQGLQFLIQYYNGEERAKGNILERFSAQQFPDLHSELNLSSLELGDSALYFCASRSAGTGGTGELFFGEGSRLTVL.